This TCR beta chain came from a study of shared clonotypes between healthy human individuals. On this clone itself: Antigen specificity is unknown. In the same sample, other DNA sequences code for this CDR3.

Points from the study as a whole: Sampling was confined to blood; repertoires within tissues likely differ.

Per the study methods: Junction-only sequences without quality scores came from ImmunoSEQ, so filtering differed. Method: immunoSEQ multiplex PCR; TCRdb's copy keeps in-frame clones and lacks some. V, J and clone size reflect that table, while D and trimming were determined from the DNA. The table records millions of clones, over 85% of them present only once. As defined, naive CD8 cells were CD45RO-negative and positively selected for CCR7, with terminally differentiated effector memory CD45RA+ cells excluded. The germline V gene encodes CDR1 MNHEY and CDR2 SMNVEV (reference sequence). V lost 5 bases and J lost 4, with 12 bases in between. The CDR3 spans 14 residues.

The rearrangement joins TRBV27 to TRBJ1-5, with D unresolved. The source material was naive CD8+ T cells sorted from blood. This receptor was obtained from a man between 18 and 29 years old in good health. CDR3 region: CASSLFRGNQPQHF. In nucleotides, the CDR3 is TGTGCCAGCAGTCTGTTCCGGGGTAATCAGCCCCAGCATTTT.